Presented here are 3 T cell receptor beta chains from one specimen sequenced in a study of shared clonotypes between healthy human individuals. Libraries were prepared by immunoSEQ multiplex PCR; TCRdb keeps only in-frame clonotypes and omits some of them. The sample has roughly 1,600,000 clones; 98% are singletons. Sequencing input: naive CD4+ T cells sorted from blood. Subset: CD45RA+ positively selected. The receptors stem from a man under 40 in good health.

The chain has TRBV5-5 and TRBJ1-4; 7 bases are shared with TRBD1. The CDR3 extends over 15 amino acids. Germline V CDR1 and CDR2: SGHKS, YYEKEE (reference sequence). V lost 1 base, J lost 7 bases, and 7 bases stayed unmatched. The CDR3: CASSLLGGSGEKLFF. The CDR3 bases are TGTGCCAGCAGCTTGTTAGGGGGCTCAGGTGAAAAACTGTTTTTT.

The chain links TRBV28 to TRBJ2-1; D is unclear. The germline V gene has CDR1 MDHEN and CDR2 SYDVKM. The CDR3 sequence is 15 residues long. V was shortened by 5 bases and J by 3 bases, with 14 bases between the two germline ends. The CDR3 nucleotides are TGTGCCAGCAGTCCCCGGACGGCCGGCTACAATGAGCAGTTCTTC. Residues: CASSPRTAGYNEQFF.

The CDR3 DNA follows: TGTGCCAGCAGCTTGGACCCGGGGCGCGGGCCCAATGAGCAGTTCTTC. It is translated as CASSLDPGRGPNEQFF. This chain connects TRBV5-4 to TRBJ2-1; tentatively, D is TRBD1 or TRBD2 (5 bases each). The CDR3 runs to 16 residues. Trimming stripped 0 bases from V and 6 bases from J, with 16 bases between. Germline V CDR1 and CDR2: SGHNT, YYREEE (reference sequence). The whole variable domain, remainder taken from reference TRBV5-4 and TRBJ2-1, is ETGVTQSPTHLIKTRGQQVTLRCSSQSGHNTVSWYQQALGQGPQFIFQYYREEENGRGNFPPRFSGLQFPNYSSELNVNALELDDSALYLCASSLDPGRGPNEQFFGPGTRLTVL.